Each of the 19 T cell receptor beta chains below was sequenced from the same sample in a study of blood T cells in healthy people across ages. A sample-barcoded 5' primer and a J-beta primer mix were used in a second PCR of about 6 to 11 cycles. TCRdb re-called the 5' RACE reads with MiXCR, one entry per CDR3 protein. Of 600,000 or so distinct CDR3 sequences in the sample, about 30% were seen once. The sample was blood. The receptors were sampled from a woman of 80 years or more in good health.

This clonotype was seen repeatedly, ten times or more. The chain carries TRBV25-1 and TRBJ2-5; 13 nucleotides match TRBD2. CDR1 MGHDK and CDR2 SYGVNS come from the germline V gene. After removal of 6 bases from V and 1 base from J, the junction contained 2 bases not matched to a gene. The CDR3 sequence is 15 residues long. The CDR3 coding sequence is TGTGCCAGCAGGGGACTAGCGGGGCTCCAAGAGACCCAGTACTTC. Its protein product is CASRGLAGLQETQYF.

A few counts support this clonotype. The rearrangement joins TRBV30 to TRBJ1-5; D gene unclear. The CDR3 has 13 residues. V shed 0 bases and J shed 4 bases, with 7 bases lying between them. CDR1 and CDR2 from the germline V gene are GTSNPN and SVGIG (reference sequence). CDR3 region: CAWSVQANQPQHF. The CDR3 DNA follows: TGTGCCTGGAGTGTACAAGCAAATCAGCCCCAGCATTTT.

This clonotype appeared many times. This chain joins TRBV5-1 and TRBJ2-7; a possible D gene is TRBD2 (8 bases). Trimming removed 6 bases from V and 6 bases from J, with 16 bases in between. Germline CDR1 reads SGHRS; CDR2 reads YFSETQ. This CDR3 is 13 amino acids long. CDR3 in amino acids: CASTREGAGEQYF. Here the CDR3 DNA reads TGCGCCAGCACCCGGGAGGGGGCGGGCGAGCAGTACTTC.

This chain uses TRBV6-2 or TRBV6-3 with TRBJ2-7, with D possibly TRBD1 on 6 matching bases. The CDR3 covers 15 residues. V was pared by 6 bases and J by 3 bases, with 18 bases between. Germline-derived CDR1 and CDR2 are MNHEY and SVGEGT. CDR3 loop: CASSHQGSDFYEQYF. The CDR3 DNA follows: TGTGCCAGCAGCCATCAGGGGTCGGATTTCTACGAGCAGTACTTC.

This clonotype has just one count. This could be a read error, since a much larger clone is one nucleotide away. The J gene is TRBJ2-3, the V gene TRBV7-3, with TRBD2 matching 9 bases. The CDR3 has 18 amino acids. Germline V gene data show CDR1 as SGHTA and CDR2 as FQGTGA. The CDR3 region has the DNA TGTGCCTGCAGCTTAAAAGCGGGGGGCATATCGAGCACAGATACGCAGTATTTT. Its translation: CACSLKAGGISSTDTQYF.

The chain has TRBV20-1 and TRBJ1-4, with D maybe TRBD1 (5 bases). The CDR3 loop spans 14 amino acids. V was pared by 0 bases and J by 11 bases, with 16 bases between. The germline V gene has CDR1 DFQATT and CDR2 SNEGSKA (reference sequence). CDR3 amino acids: CSARERAGLRKLFF. CDR3 nucleotide sequence: TGCAGTGCTAGAGAAAGGGCAGGGCTGAGGAAACTGTTTTTT.

The chain joins TRBV6-5 to TRBJ1-1; D is unresolved. Trimming left V 0 bases short and J 1 base short, with 18 bases between. The CDR3 sequence is 18 residues long. Per germline, CDR1 MNHEY and CDR2 SVGAGI. The CDR3 DNA sequence: TGTGCCAGCAGTTACTCGACCAGCCGACATACGCAGAACACTGAAGCTTTCTTT. Amino acid sequence: CASSYSTSRHTQNTEAFF.

Details on this clonotype: A much larger clonotype is one base distant, so this may be a read error. This chain joins TRBV12-3 or TRBV12-4 and TRBJ2-3, with D perhaps matching TRBD1 (7 bases). The CDR3 has 17 amino acids. Trimming removed 4 bases at V and 3 bases at J, with 20 bases between. CDR3 nucleotide sequence: TGTGCCAGCAGTTCCCAGACAGGGCGGGAAGGAACAGATACGCAGTATTTT. Protein product: CASSSQTGREGTDTQYF.

The rearrangement joins TRBV29-1 to TRBJ2-2, with unresolved D. Germline V gene data show CDR1 as SQVTM and CDR2 as ANQGSEA. The V gene lost 7 bases and the J gene lost 4 bases, with 16 bases spanning the gap. This CDR3 contains 14 residues. The CDR3 protein is CSASPVGSTGELFF. DNA for the CDR3: TGCAGCGCATCCCCGGTGGGTTCCACCGGGGAGCTGTTTTTT.

This clonotype was seen repeatedly, ten times or more. The gene calls are TRBV9 and TRBJ2-5, with 7 nucleotides matching TRBD1. V lost 3 bases and J lost 2; bases outside the gene matches: 1. The CDR3 has 13 amino acids. Germline V gene data show CDR1 as SGDLS and CDR2 as YYNGEE. Here the CDR3 reads CASSEGAQETQYF. DNA for the CDR3: TGTGCCAGCAGCGAGGGGGCTCAAGAGACCCAGTACTTC.

The chain uses TRBV15 and TRBJ1-4; D is undetermined. The V end was cut by 8 bases, the J end by 6 bases, with 16 bases between. CDR3 length equals 14 residues. CDR1 is LNHNV and CDR2 is YYDKDF in the germline V gene (reference sequence). The DNA of the CDR3 is TGTGCCACCGGCCCGTGGGAGTACGATGAAAAACTGTTTTTT. The encoded protein is CATGPWEYDEKLFF.

This clonotype was recorded at least ten times. The chain combines TRBV7-2 with TRBJ2-3, with 14 bases lining up with TRBD2. This CDR3 comprises 16 residues. After removal of 5 bases from V and 8 bases from J, the junction contained 9 bases not matched to a gene. Germline V lookup: CDR1 SGHTA, CDR2 FQGNSA. For the CDR3, the DNA is TGTGCCAGCAGCCCCGGGACTAGCGGGAGCACTGTTACGCAGTATTTT. Residues: CASSPGTSGSTVTQYF.

This clonotype appeared many times. This chain joins TRBV12-3 or TRBV12-4 and TRBJ1-2; D not resolved. Trimming shortened V by 6 bases and J by 7 bases, and 15 bases separated the two germline ends. This CDR3 has 13 residues. The DNA of the CDR3 is TGTGCCAGCAGGGGGAGGGCCCCCCCTGGCTACACCTTC. This gives the protein CASRGRAPPGYTF.

This clonotype showed up many times. This may come from a read error, since a much larger clone is one base off. The DNA is left out, because the CDR3 cannot be placed on it with certainty; the CDR3 is given as TCRdb lists it. This chain links TRBV29-1 with TRBJ2-6. The CDR3 sequence runs 15 residues, both termini included. Per germline, CDR1 SQVTM and CDR2 ANQGSEA. The CDR3 loop reads CSVVTWGSGANVRTF.

On this clonotype itself: The germline gene is not matched at one end of the junction; a read error may be the cause. V is TRBV20-1 and J is TRBJ2-3, with 7 bases that match TRBD1. CDR1 and CDR2 from the germline V gene are DFQATT and SNEGSKA (reference sequence). The CDR3 runs 18 residues. CDR3 sequence: CSAGDPLLQGIITDTQYF. CDR3 nucleotide sequence: TGCAGTGCTGGAGATCCCCTCCTACAGGGGATTATCACAGATACGCAGTATTTT.

This clonotype was seen at least ten times. This may stem from a read error, because a much larger clone lies one nucleotide away. J is TRBJ2-4 and V is TRBV20-1; weak D call: TRBD2 (6 bases). The CDR3 is 12 residues long. The V gene's germline CDR1 is DFQATT and CDR2 SNEGSKA (reference sequence). Trimming removed 4 bases at V and 13 bases at J, with 17 bases between. The CDR3 sequence is CSAKGLRQGQYF. CDR3 nucleotide sequence: TGCAGTGCTAAGGGACTCCGGCAAGGGCAGTACTTC.

This clonotype came up once. The CDR3 protein is CASSQGLAGGPHEQFF. In DNA, the CDR3 is TGTGCCAGCAGCCAAGGACTAGCGGGAGGGCCTCATGAGCAGTTCTTC. V and J are TRBV3-1 and TRBJ2-1; 14 nucleotides agree with TRBD2. Trimming took 1 base from V and 8 from J; bases not matched to a gene: 4. The CDR3 is made up of 16 amino acids. Germline V CDR1 and CDR2: LGHDT, YNNKEL (reference sequence).

This clonotype was detected a few times. This chain joins TRBV3-1 and TRBJ1-1, with D unresolved. The V end was cut by 2 bases, the J end by 1 base, with 5 bases between. The CDR3 sequence is 13 residues long. In germline, CDR1 is LGHDT, CDR2 YNNKEL (reference sequence). CDR3 sequence: CASSQSGNTEAFF. The DNA for the CDR3 is TGTGCCAGCAGCCAAAGCGGGAACACTGAAGCTTTCTTT.

This clonotype was counted many times. This chain links TRBV27 with TRBJ2-7; 9 bases agree with TRBD1. The germline V gene encodes CDR1 MNHEY and CDR2 SMNVEV (reference sequence). The CDR3 covers 15 residues. V lost 7 bases and J lost 4; bases outside the gene matches: 11. This CDR3 reads CASTAPGTGLYEQYF. Here the CDR3 DNA reads TGTGCCAGCACCGCTCCTGGGACAGGGCTGTACGAGCAGTACTTC.